Below, one TCR beta chain is given with its context. The repertoire was sequenced with immunoSEQ multiplex PCR; TCRdb's copy has only in-frame clones and lacks some. The sample lists a few hundred thousand clones; more than 90% were seen once. This specimen comes from a study of blood T cell repertoires in COVID-19. CDR1 and CDR2 from the germline V gene are MNHEY and SVGAGI. With 2 bases removed from V and 7 bases from J, the gap between germline ends came to 6 bases. The CDR3 loop spans 13 amino acids. This clonotype was obtained from a woman in her thirties who had recovered from COVID-19. The material sequenced was PBMCs or T cells enriched from blood (not recorded which). The chain links TRBV6-5 to TRBJ1-6, with D unresolved. This CDR3 reads CASSYAGNSPLHF. The CDR3 region has the DNA TGTGCCAGCAGTTACGCGGGGAATTCACCCCTCCACTTT.